A selection of T cell receptor beta chains follows, all from one sample in a study of prognosis after radiotherapy for stage I lung cancer. One entry per CDR3 protein results from TCRdb running MiXCR on the multiplex PCR reads. The data contain approximately 17,000 distinct CDR3 sequences, under 55% of them singletons. The specimen comprised PBMCs, sampled before or after stereotactic body radiation therapy (not recorded which). Receptor source: a donor of 50 years or more with non-small cell lung cancer. Each CDR3 is given with its conserved first and last residue. A D gene is named only where the DNA matches it firmly. Clone size, where shown, is once, few, many, or a class for clones that have expanded.

j_call: TRBJ1-2; v_call: TRBV14; d_call: NA; clone_size: many; cdr3_aa: CASSQDYFRVDGYTF; cdr3_nt: TGTGCCAGCAGCCAAGACTATTTCAGGGTTGATGGCTACACCTTC
j_call: TRBJ2-7; v_call: TRBV6-1; d_call: NA; clone_size: NA; cdr3_aa: CASRLLHEQYF; cdr3_nt: TGTGCCAGCAGACTCTTGCACGAGCAGTACTTC
j_call: TRBJ2-7; v_call: TRBV27; d_call: TRBD2; clone_size: medium-sized; cdr3_aa: CASRKSSGEQYF; cdr3_nt: TGTGCCAGCAGGAAATCTAGCGGCGAGCAGTACTTC
j_call: TRBJ2-3; v_call: TRBV5-1; d_call: NA; clone_size: many; cdr3_aa: CASSLDVPNTQYF; cdr3_nt: TGCGCCAGCAGCTTGGATGTCCCCAATACGCAGTATTTT
j_call: TRBJ2-7; v_call: TRBV6-1; d_call: TRBD2; clone_size: NA; cdr3_aa: CASTNPGLAESYEQYF; cdr3_nt: TGTGCCAGCACCAACCCCGGACTAGCGGAATCCTACGAGCAGTACTTC
j_call: TRBJ2-4; v_call: TRBV6-1; d_call: NA; clone_size: NA; cdr3_aa: CASSSRNIQYF; cdr3_nt: TGTGCCAGCAGCTCGAGGAACATTCAGTACTTC
j_call: TRBJ1-1; v_call: TRBV6-1; d_call: TRBD1; clone_size: once; cdr3_aa: CASSKPGQGGTEAFF; cdr3_nt: TGTGCTAGCAGTAAACCGGGACAGGGGGGCACTGAAGCTTTCTTT
j_call: TRBJ1-1; v_call: TRBV20-1; d_call: TRBD1; clone_size: many; cdr3_aa: CSAGGQGHTEAFF; cdr3_nt: TGCAGTGCTGGGGGACAGGGTCACACTGAAGCTTTCTTT
j_call: TRBJ2-3; v_call: TRBV2; d_call: TRBD1; clone_size: many; cdr3_aa: CASSLGTGDTYTQYF; cdr3_nt: TGTGCCAGCAGCCTCGGGACAGGGGATACATATACGCAGTATTTT
j_call: TRBJ1-6; v_call: TRBV27; d_call: TRBD1; clone_size: medium-sized; cdr3_aa: CASSREGANNSPLHF; cdr3_nt: TGTGCCAGCAGCCGGGAGGGGGCTAATAATTCACCCCTCCACTTT
j_call: TRBJ2-7; v_call: TRBV6-1; d_call: TRBD2; clone_size: NA; cdr3_aa: CASIPGLAGAYEQYF; cdr3_nt: TGTGCCAGCATTCCGGGACTAGCGGGAGCCTACGAGCAGTACTTC
j_call: TRBJ2-1; v_call: TRBV11-1; d_call: TRBD1; clone_size: NA; cdr3_aa: CASSSGTGYNEQFF; cdr3_nt: TGTGCCAGCAGCTCCGGGACAGGGTACAATGAGCAGTTCTTC
j_call: TRBJ1-3; v_call: TRBV7-9; d_call: NA; clone_size: many; cdr3_aa: CATLGAAFSGNTIYF; cdr3_nt: TGTGCCACCCTAGGGGCCGCATTCTCTGGAAACACCATATATTTT
j_call: TRBJ2-7; v_call: TRBV11-3; d_call: NA; clone_size: NA; cdr3_aa: CASSLGAAYEQYF; cdr3_nt: TGTGCCAGCAGCTTGGGGGCCGCCTACGAGCAGTACTTC
j_call: TRBJ2-4; v_call: TRBV29-1; d_call: NA; clone_size: NA; cdr3_aa: CSAFDSLTGNIQYF; cdr3_nt: TGCAGCGCTTTTGACTCCTTAACGGGAAACATTCAGTACTTC
j_call: TRBJ1-5; v_call: TRBV3-1; d_call: NA; clone_size: many; cdr3_aa: CASSQDRPGNQPQHF; cdr3_nt: TGTGCCAGCAGCCAAGATCGGCCAGGCAATCAGCCCCAGCATTTT
j_call: TRBJ1-2; v_call: TRBV5-5; d_call: NA; clone_size: many; cdr3_aa: CASSLAIGRGDGYTF; cdr3_nt: TGTGCCAGCAGCTTGGCCATCGGCAGGGGAGATGGCTACACCTTC
j_call: TRBJ1-1; v_call: TRBV5-4; d_call: NA; clone_size: NA; cdr3_aa: CASRGGTEAFF; cdr3_nt: TGTGCCAGCAGGGGAGGCACTGAAGCTTTCTTT
j_call: TRBJ1-1; v_call: TRBV6-2/TRBV6-3; d_call: NA; clone_size: NA; cdr3_aa: CASSSSGLNTEAFF; cdr3_nt: TGTGCCAGCAGTAGTTCGGGGTTGAACACTGAAGCTTTCTTT
j_call: TRBJ1-3; v_call: TRBV6-1; d_call: NA; clone_size: many; cdr3_aa: CASTSGLEGNTIYF; cdr3_nt: TGTGCCAGCACTTCCGGTTTAGAAGGAAACACCATATATTTT
j_call: TRBJ2-3; v_call: TRBV20-1; d_call: NA; clone_size: NA; cdr3_aa: CSADRGAGPDTQYF; cdr3_nt: TGCAGTGCCGACCGGGGGGCCGGCCCAGATACGCAGTATTTT
j_call: TRBJ1-2; v_call: TRBV6-1; d_call: NA; clone_size: NA; cdr3_aa: CASSEKMDGYGYTF; cdr3_nt: TGTGCCAGCAGTGAAAAAATGGATGGCTATGGCTACACCTTC